This T cell receptor beta chain stems from a study of blood T cells in healthy people across ages. Then a second PCR, running roughly 7 to 11 cycles, was carried out with a sample-barcoded 5' primer and a J-beta primer mix. Via MiXCR, TCRdb re-called the 5' RACE reads, giving one row per CDR3 protein. The data show more than 500,000 distinct CDR3 sequences, around a quarter seen once. V gave up 0 bases and J gave up 4 bases, with 14 bases separating them. Germline CDR1 is DFQATT and CDR2 is SNEGSKA (reference sequence). The CDR3 contains 15 residues. Separately, the same data were catalogued under a study of T cells of mothers and their children.

Sequencing was done on a sample of blood. The source is a boy aged 2 to 9 in good health. V usage is TRBV20-1 and J usage is TRBJ2-3; D is perhaps TRBD1 or TRBD2 (5 bases each). The CDR3 DNA sequence: TGCAGTGCTAGAGATTGGGGGTTTGGGGCAGATACGCAGTATTTT. Protein sequence: CSARDWGFGADTQYF.